This T cell receptor beta chain was recovered during a study of CD8+ T cells in alopecia areata. Broader study findings: Normal scalp showed lower clonality than lesional scalp, especially alopecia totalis/universalis. With patients, TCR sharing proved less clear than in mice, a difference possibly related to HLA. Tofacitinib yielded significantly lower scalp clonality and fewer expanded CD8+ clones among the top 100.

The treatment: oral pan-JAK inhibitor, 5-10 mg twice daily. Cell sorting on a FACSAria was used to separate CD4+ and CD8+ T cells from the PBMCs. It was cDNA, reverse transcribed from extracted RNA, that served as the sequencing template. This table comes from immunoSEQ multiplex PCR, and its TCRdb copy is limited to in-frame clones, with some not included. The sample lists around 200,000 clones, about 60% occurring once. About this clone: What it recognizes is unknown.

The CDR3 consists of 14 residues. The germline V gene encodes CDR1 MGHRA and CDR2 YSYEKL. Trimming pared 1 base from V and 4 bases from J, leaving 8 bases between. Sequencing was performed on CD8+ T cells sorted from blood, taken at week 24, from a patient treated with tofacitinib. This chain links TRBV4-1 with TRBJ1-5; D remains ambiguous. This receptor was taken from a human donor with alopecia areata. The CDR3 sequence is CASSQVVGNQPQHF. For the CDR3, the DNA is TGCGCCAGCAGCCAAGTGGTGGGGAATCAGCCCCAGCATTTT.